This TCR beta chain was observed in a study of T cell changes during pregnancy in multiple sclerosis. The CDR3 consists of 15 residues. V gave up 3 bases and J gave up 6 bases, with 17 bases separating them. Per germline, CDR1 PRHDT and CDR2 FYEKMQ (reference sequence). TCRdb keeps only in-frame clones here, not all; method: immunoSEQ multiplex PCR. The table has around 69,000 clones, approximately 90% seen once. The rearrangement joins TRBV13 to TRBJ1-2; D might be TRBD1 (5 bases). The input for sequencing was peripheral blood, taken in the third trimester of pregnancy. This clonotype was sampled from a female donor with multiple sclerosis, enrolled in a pregnancy study. The CDR3, as DNA: TGTGCCAGCAGCTTCCGACAGCCCAGCTCGAATGGCTACACCTTC. This gives the protein CASSFRQPSSNGYTF. Based on the CDR3 plus reference TRBV13 and TRBJ1-2, the full variable domain is AAGVIQSPRHLIKEKRETATLKCYPIPRHDTVYWYQQGPGQDPQFLISFYEKMQSDKGSIPDRFSAQQFSDYHSELNMSSLELGDSALYFCASSFRQPSSNGYTFGSGTRLTVV.